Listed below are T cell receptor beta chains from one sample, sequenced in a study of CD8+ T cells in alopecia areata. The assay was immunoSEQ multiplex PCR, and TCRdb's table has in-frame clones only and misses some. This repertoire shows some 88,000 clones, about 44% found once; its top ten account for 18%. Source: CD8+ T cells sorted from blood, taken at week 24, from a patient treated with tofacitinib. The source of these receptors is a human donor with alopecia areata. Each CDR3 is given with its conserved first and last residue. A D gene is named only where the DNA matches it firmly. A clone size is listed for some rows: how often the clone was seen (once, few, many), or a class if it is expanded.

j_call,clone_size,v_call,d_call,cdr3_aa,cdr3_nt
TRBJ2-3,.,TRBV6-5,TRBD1,CASSYRDRVTDTQYF,TGTGCCAGCAGTTACCGGGACAGGGTCACAGATACGCAGTATTTT
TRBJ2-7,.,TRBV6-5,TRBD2,CASSYSWTSGPYEQYF,TGTGCCAGCAGTTACTCGTGGACTAGCGGCCCCTACGAGCAGTACTTC
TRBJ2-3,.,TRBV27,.,CASSSLERRSDTQYF,TGTGCCAGCAGTTCTCTAGAGCGACGGTCTGATACGCAGTATTTT
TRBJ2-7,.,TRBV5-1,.,CASSFGGAYEQYF,TGCGCCAGCAGCTTTGGGGGTGCCTACGAGCAGTACTTC
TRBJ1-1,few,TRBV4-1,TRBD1,CASSQTMTGLSEAFF,TGCGCCAGCAGCCAAACCATGACAGGGCTCAGCGAAGCTTTCTTT
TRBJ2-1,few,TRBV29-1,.,CSVAGEGAYNEQFF,TGCAGCGTTGCGGGAGAAGGGGCCTACAATGAGCAGTTCTTC
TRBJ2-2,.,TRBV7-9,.,CASSFARSGNTGELFF,TGTGCCAGCAGCTTTGCACGCAGCGGGAACACCGGGGAGCTGTTTTTT
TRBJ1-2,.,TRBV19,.,CASSIGQGLYYGYTF,TGTGCCAGTAGTATCGGGCAGGGACTATACTATGGCTACACCTTC
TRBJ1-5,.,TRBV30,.,CAWSVGQSSNQPQHF,TGTGCCTGGAGTGTGGGGCAGAGTAGCAATCAGCCCCAGCATTTT
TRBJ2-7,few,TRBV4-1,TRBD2,CASSQTGGLTYEQYF,TGCGCCAGCAGCCAAACGGGAGGCCTAACCTACGAGCAGTACTTC
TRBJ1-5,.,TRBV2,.,CASKIGNQPQHF,TGTGCCAGCAAGATTGGAAATCAGCCCCAGCATTTT
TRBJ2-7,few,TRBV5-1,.,CASSLAGLGYEQYF,TGCGCCAGCAGCTTGGCCGGTCTCGGCTACGAGCAGTACTTC
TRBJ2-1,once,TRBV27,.,CASSLRRPDLNEQFF,TGTGCCAGCAGTTTACGGAGGCCGGACCTCAATGAGCAGTTCTTC
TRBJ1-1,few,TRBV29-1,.,CSAKQGWENTEAFF,TGCAGCGCTAAACAGGGATGGGAGAACACTGAAGCTTTCTTT
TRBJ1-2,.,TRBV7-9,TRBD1,CASSRTGGYGYTF,TGTGCCAGCAGCAGAACAGGGGGTTATGGCTACACCTTC
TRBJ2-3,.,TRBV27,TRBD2,CASKGAGGRTDTQYF,TGTGCCAGCAAAGGAGCGGGAGGCCGCACAGATACGCAGTATTTT
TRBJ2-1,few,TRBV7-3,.,CASSLNGGIYNEQFF,TGTGCCAGCAGCTTAAATGGCGGCATCTACAATGAGCAGTTCTTC
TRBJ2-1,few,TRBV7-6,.,CASSLGPNNEQFF,TGTGCCAGCAGCTTAGGCCCCAACAATGAGCAGTTCTTC
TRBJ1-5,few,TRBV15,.,CATSRDLGTNQPQHF,TGTGCCACCAGCAGAGATCTGGGGACAAATCAGCCCCAGCATTTT
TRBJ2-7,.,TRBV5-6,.,CASHTGPEQYF,TGTGCCAGCCACACAGGTCCCGAGCAGTACTTC
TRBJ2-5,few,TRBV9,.,CASSVLGTIRETQYF,TGTGCCAGCAGCGTACTCGGGACAATCCGGGAGACCCAGTACTTC
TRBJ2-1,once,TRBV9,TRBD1,CASSDPDRASYNEQFF,TGTGCCAGCAGCGACCCCGACAGGGCCTCCTACAATGAGCAGTTCTTC
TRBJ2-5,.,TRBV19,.,CASGGLSFGETQYF,TGTGCCAGCGGAGGACTGTCGTTCGGAGAGACCCAGTACTTC
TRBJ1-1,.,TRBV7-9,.,CASSLAPRVMNTEAFF,TGTGCCAGCAGCTTAGCGCCGAGGGTAATGAACACTGAAGCTTTCTTT
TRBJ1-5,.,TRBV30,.,CAWSGGNSNQPQHF,TGTGCCTGGAGTGGAGGGAACAGCAATCAGCCCCAGCATTTT
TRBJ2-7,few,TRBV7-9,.,CASAGAYEQYF,TGTGCCAGTGCCGGCGCGTACGAGCAGTACTTC
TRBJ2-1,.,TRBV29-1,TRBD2,CSVEGLAGALNEQFF,TGCAGCGTTGAGGGACTAGCGGGGGCTCTCAATGAGCAGTTCTTC
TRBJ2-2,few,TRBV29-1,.,CSVTWENTGELFF,TGCAGCGTTACGTGGGAGAACACCGGGGAGCTGTTTTTT
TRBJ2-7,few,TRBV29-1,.,CSGGSSYEQYF,TGCAGCGGCGGCTCCTCCTACGAGCAGTACTTC
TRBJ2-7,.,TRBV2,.,CASSEETREQYF,TGTGCCAGCAGTGAAGAAACTAGAGAGCAGTACTTC
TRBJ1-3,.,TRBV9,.,CASSVDVVLGQSSGNTIYF,TGTGCCAGCAGCGTAGACGTGGTGCTGGGACAAAGCTCTGGAAACACCATATATTTT
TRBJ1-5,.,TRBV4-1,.,CASSQWGGNNQPQHF,TGCGCCAGCAGCCAGTGGGGGGGGAACAATCAGCCCCAGCATTTT
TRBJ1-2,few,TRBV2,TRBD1,CASSDFLGQGAVGYTF,TGTGCCAGCAGCGATTTCCTGGGACAGGGGGCAGTCGGCTACACCTTC
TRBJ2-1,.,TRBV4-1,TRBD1,CASSQTGTGGFNEQFF,TGCGCCAGCAGCCAAACCGGGACAGGGGGCTTCAATGAGCAGTTCTTC
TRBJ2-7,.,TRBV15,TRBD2,CATSRDPRREGPLTEQYF,TGTGCCACCAGCAGAGATCCGAGGCGGGAGGGCCCCCTTACAGAGCAGTACTTC
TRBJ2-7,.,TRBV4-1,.,CASSQDRRGGYEQYF,TGCGCCAGCAGCCAAGATCGTAGGGGCGGCTACGAGCAGTACTTC
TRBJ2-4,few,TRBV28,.,CASRDRTAKNIQYF,TGTGCCAGCAGGGACCGGACAGCCAAAAACATTCAGTACTTC
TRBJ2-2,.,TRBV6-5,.,CASSRAGRTAGELFF,TGTGCCAGCAGCCGGGCAGGGCGGACGGCCGGGGAGCTGTTTTTT